What follows describes a single T cell receptor beta chain. Its antigen is still unknown. This sample stems from a study of CD8 T cells in ankylosing spondylitis. TCR beta libraries were made by quantitative 5'-RACE with molecular barcodes. TCRdb redid the calling of the 5' RACE reads with MiXCR, one entry per CDR3 protein. The table lists roughly 190,000 distinct CDR3 sequences, over 10% of them singletons, with 16% in the top ten. Findings and limits, study-wide: The disease-linked clones had a CD8+ phenotype and low blood frequencies. Ankylosing spondylitis blood appeared to be characterized by a TCR beta motif of roughly eight highly homologous variants. Disease-linked clones reportedly showed significant enrichment in matched ankylosing spondylitis synovial fluid.

The TCR was taken from a male donor with ankylosing spondylitis or in good health (not recorded which). Sequences were obtained from blood, either unsorted or a sorted T cell fraction (not recorded which).

The chain's CDR3 is CASTTGAGLLSSYNEQFF. CDR3 in DNA: TGCGCCAGCACCACTGGGGCGGGACTTCTAAGCTCCTACAATGAGCAGTTCTTC. The V and J genes are TRBV5-1 and TRBJ2-1; tentatively, D is TRBD2 (6 bases). Germline CDR1 SGHRS, CDR2 YFSETQ. The CDR3 sequence is 18 residues long. Trimming took off 6 bases at V and 0 bases at J, with 22 bases between the two ends.